Following are 14 T cell receptor beta chains from one sample sequenced in a study of spatial heterogeneity in lung cancer. Using its own MiXCR run on the 5' RACE reads, TCRdb lists one record per CDR3 protein. The sample has approximately 50,000 distinct CDR3 sequences; around 7% are singletons. Stated time point: blood at routine non-recurrence follow-up after resection. Unsorted whole RNA samples from tumor, nontumor lung or frozen PBMC were sequenced. The sequencing here drew on PBMCs, taken at follow-up. These receptors were collected from a female donor with early-stage non-small cell lung cancer.

This clonotype was picked up a small number of times. V is TRBV7-2 and J is TRBJ1-1; 10 bases match TRBD1. Trimming removed 2 bases from V and 2 bases from J; junction bases left unmatched: 5. The germline CDR1 and CDR2 sequences are SGHTA and FQGNSA. CDR3 length: 16 amino acids. DNA of the CDR3: TGTGCCAGCAGCTTATTCGGGACAGGGGCTAACACTGAAGCTTTCTTT. Protein sequence: CASSLFGTGANTEAFF.

This rearrangement joins TRBV5-4 to TRBJ2-7; the D is unclear. CDR3 length equals 13 residues. CDR1 and CDR2 (germline): SGHNT, YYREEE (reference sequence). The ends were cut back, 0 bases at V and 2 bases at J, with 6 bases in the middle. For the CDR3, the DNA is TGTGCCAGCAGCTTGGGCAGCACCTACGAGCAGTACTTC. Translation gives CASSLGSTYEQYF. Full variable domain (remainder filled in from reference TRBV5-4 and TRBJ2-7): ETGVTQSPTHLIKTRGQQVTLRCSSQSGHNTVSWYQQALGQGPQFIFQYYREEENGRGNFPPRFSGLQFPNYSSELNVNALELDDSALYLCASSLGSTYEQYFGPGTRLTVT.

This clonotype was observed many times. This chain uses TRBV4-1 with TRBJ2-1; TRBD2 matches 9 bases. The CDR3 is 16 amino acids. Germline V gene lookup returns CDR1 MGHRA and CDR2 YSYEKL. V trimming: 0 bases; J trimming: 8 bases; junction bases outside the gene matches: 8. The CDR3 coding sequence is TGCGCCAGCAGCCAAGATCAGGGCGGGGGGGCCTATGAGCAGTTCTTC. Protein product: CASSQDQGGGAYEQFF.

This clonotype was detected many times. The chain couples TRBV4-1 to TRBJ2-1; possible D gene TRBD2, 5 bases. Between the trimmed V and J ends, which lost 8 bases and 3 bases, there was a span of 20 bases. Germline V lookup: CDR1 MGHRA, CDR2 YSYEKL. The CDR3 has 16 residues. The CDR3 spells CASAHTTVRVYNEQFF. DNA of the CDR3: TGCGCCAGCGCCCATACGACGGTGCGGGTCTACAATGAGCAGTTCTTC.

V gene TRBV20-1 combines with J gene TRBJ1-5, with 9 bases identical to TRBD1. The J segment lost 2 bases and the V segment lost 6 bases, leaving 11 bases of the junction unmatched. Germline CDR1 reads DFQATT; CDR2 reads SNEGSKA (reference sequence). The CDR3 consists of 16 residues. The CDR3 DNA reads as TGCAGTGCGTACGGGACAGGGTCTGTTGGCAATCAGCCCCAGCATTTT. This encodes CSAYGTGSVGNQPQHF.

V and J are TRBV7-2 and TRBJ2-5; TRBD2 is a possible D gene (6 bases). V was shortened by 1 base and J by 4 bases, with 16 bases between the two germline ends. The CDR3 is 16 amino acids. Germline CDR1 is SGHTA and CDR2 is FQGNSA. The DNA of the CDR3 is TGTGCCAGCAGCTTAGTCGTTGCCGGCGGGGTAGAGACCCAGTACTTC. This gives the protein CASSLVVAGGVETQYF.

This clonotype was seen a few times. A junction boundary mismatches the germline segment, possibly from a read error. The chain has TRBV7-2 and TRBJ2-7; D possibly corresponds to TRBD1 (6 bases). The CDR3 consists of 15 residues. CDR1 and CDR2 from the germline V gene are SGHTA and FQGNSA. For the CDR3, the DNA is TGTGTCAGCAGCCGGGGCCGGGACAAAACCTACGAGCAGTACTTC. The encoded protein is CVSSRGRDKTYEQYF.

This clonotype turned up a few times. The chain combines TRBV2 with TRBJ2-5; either TRBD1 or TRBD2 may fit D (5 bases each). CDR3 length: 13 amino acids. Germline CDR1 SNHLY, CDR2 FYNNEI. V was cut by 3 bases and J by 5 bases, with 10 bases left in between. CDR3 region: CASSDSGRETQYF. The DNA of the CDR3 is TGTGCCAGCAGTGATTCGGGACGGGAGACCCAGTACTTC.

This clonotype was observed many times. This chain joins TRBV7-2 and TRBJ2-3, with 12 bases fitting TRBD2. The CDR3 is made up of 14 amino acids. J gave up 6 bases and V 3 bases, and 1 base lay outside the gene matches. Germline V gene lookup returns CDR1 SGHTA and CDR2 FQGNSA. In nucleotides, the CDR3 is TGTGCCAGCAGCTTGGGGACTAGCGGGGATACGCAGTATTTT. Protein product: CASSLGTSGDTQYF.

There are many counts of this clonotype. This chain uses TRBV2 with TRBJ2-1; D might be TRBD1 (6 bases). The V and J ends lost 4 bases and 5 bases respectively, with 18 bases between them. This CDR3 region has 16 residues. Looked up from germline, CDR1 is SNHLY and CDR2 is FYNNEI. CDR3 in DNA: TGTGCCAGCAGTGGGAGCGTCCGGGACAATAACAATGAGCAGTTCTTC. Its protein is CASSGSVRDNNNEQFF.

The chain joins TRBV19 to TRBJ2-3; TRBD2 aligns across 13 bases. Germline V gene data show CDR1 as LNHDA and CDR2 as SQIVND (reference sequence). CDR3 length equals 16 residues. J lost 8 bases, V lost 6 bases, and 11 bases had no gene match. CDR3 nucleotide sequence: TGTGCCAGTAGCAAAACTACTAGCGGGGGGGGAGGTACGCAGTATTTT. It yields the protein CASSKTTSGGGGTQYF.

This chain connects TRBV6-1 to TRBJ2-1; possibly TRBD2 for D (6 bases). Germline V gene sequence: CDR1 MNHNS, CDR2 SASEGT. The CDR3 extends over 16 amino acids. V was pared by 6 bases and J by 0 bases, with 15 bases between. CDR3 in amino acids: CASREPGGYSYNEQFF. In DNA form, the CDR3 reads TGTGCCAGCAGAGAACCCGGGGGATACTCCTACAATGAGCAGTTCTTC.

V gene TRBV9 combines with J gene TRBJ2-7; 10 positions match TRBD1. The germline CDR1 and CDR2 sequences are SGDLS and YYNGEE. Trimming took 4 bases from V and 5 from J; bases not matched to a gene: 9. CDR3 size: 15 residues. The CDR3, as DNA: TGTGCCAGCAGCTCTGGGACAGGGGTTTCCCACGAGCAGTACTTC. Amino acids: CASSSGTGVSHEQYF.

The chain couples TRBV6-1 to TRBJ1-1; D possibly corresponds to TRBD1 (6 bases). The CDR3 runs 13 residues. CDR1 is MNHNS and CDR2 is SASEGT in the germline V gene. The V gene lost 7 bases and the J gene lost 1 base, with 10 bases spanning the gap. Here the CDR3 DNA reads TGTGCCAGCATGGTGGACAGGAACACTGAAGCTTTCTTT. Its protein is CASMVDRNTEAFF.